The 24 T cell receptor beta chains below were found in one sample sequenced in a study of T cell repertoires in aging, cancer and after chemotherapy. Multiplex touch-down PCR with TRB-A/B primers amplified rearranged V-D-J TRB sequences. TCRdb called the multiplex PCR reads again in MiXCR, with one record for every CDR3 protein. The sample gives around 2,000 distinct CDR3 sequences, 25% of which show up once; around 17% is in the top ten. Amplification of TCR beta used genomic DNA extracted from peripheral blood. The sample consisted of blood. The receptors stem from a human donor with a solid tumor.

This clonotype is categorized as large. The DNA of the CDR3 is TGTGCCAGTAGTATCGAGGGGCTGTGGCAGCCCCAGCATTTT. Translated: CASSIEGLWQPQHF. The rearrangement links TRBV19 to TRBJ1-5, with D possibly being TRBD1 (5 bases). V lost 3 bases to trimming and J lost 7 bases, with 13 bases between them. Germline CDR1 reads LNHDA; CDR2 reads SQIVND (reference sequence). This CDR3 is built from 14 residues.

By sample fraction, this clonotype is medium-sized. V gene TRBV18 combines with J gene TRBJ1-5, with D possibly being TRBD1 (5 bases). The V gene lost 4 bases and the J gene lost 4 bases, with 8 bases spanning the gap. Per the germline V gene, CDR1 is KGHSH and CDR2 is LQKENI. The CDR3 consists of 13 residues. CDR3 region: CASSREGNQPQHF. CDR3 in DNA: TGTGCCAGCTCACGGGAGGGGAATCAGCCCCAGCATTTT.

The rearrangement joins TRBV5-1 to TRBJ1-2, with 7 bases that match TRBD1. With 0 bases clipped from V and 4 bases from J, the junction kept 6 bases outside the gene matches. The CDR3 totals 15 residues. Germline V gene data show CDR1 as SGHRS and CDR2 as YFSETQ. CDR3 amino acids: CASSLGDSLGYGYTF. In DNA form, the CDR3 reads TGCGCCAGCAGCTTGGGGGACAGCTTAGGCTATGGCTACACCTTC.

By proportion, this clonotype is medium-sized. The chain has TRBV7-6 and TRBJ2-7; weak D call: TRBD2 (6 bases). The CDR3 spans 13 residues. Germline CDR1 and CDR2: SGHVS and FNYEAQ. V was cut by 5 bases and J by 1 base, with 9 bases left in between. The CDR3 DNA follows: TGTGCCAGCAGCCGGACTAATTCCTACGAGCAGTACTTC. Amino acids: CASSRTNSYEQYF.

This clonotype is judged large. V is TRBV5-5 and J is TRBJ2-2; 8 bases match TRBD2. V trimming: 5 bases; J trimming: 4 bases; junction bases outside the gene matches: 10. This CDR3 spans 16 amino acids. Germline V lookup: CDR1 SGHKS, CDR2 YYEKEE (reference sequence). The CDR3 region has the DNA TGTGCCAGCAGGACCCCGGGACTAGAGGGCACCGGGGAGCTGTTTTTT. Its protein is CASRTPGLEGTGELFF.

This clonotype is medium-sized. The rearrangement links TRBV19 to TRBJ1-1; D is unclear. V shed 5 bases and J shed 4 bases, with 5 bases lying between them. This CDR3 spans 11 amino acids. In germline, CDR1 is LNHDA, CDR2 SQIVND (reference sequence). The DNA of the CDR3 is TGTGCCAGTAGTTACGGCACTGAAGCTTTCTTT. Its translation: CASSYGTEAFF.

There are a few counts of this clonotype. The CDR3 spells CSARRGGNEQFF. CDR3 DNA sequence: TGCAGTGCTAGGAGGGGGGGCAATGAGCAGTTCTTC. This chain links TRBV20-1 with TRBJ2-1; D is perhaps TRBD2 (7 bases). CDR3 length: 12 residues. The V and J ends lost 3 bases and 6 bases respectively, with 9 bases between them. From germline, CDR1 is DFQATT and CDR2 SNEGSKA (reference sequence).

By share of the sample, this clonotype is large (0.1 to 1%). This chain uses TRBV19 with TRBJ1-2; no reliable D call. Germline CDR1 reads LNHDA; CDR2 reads SQIVND (reference sequence). V dropped 1 base and J dropped 0 bases, with 9 bases sitting between them. The CDR3 has 15 amino acids. CDR3 residues: CASSIAPVANYGYTF. In DNA, the CDR3 is TGTGCCAGTAGTATAGCTCCAGTAGCTAACTATGGCTACACCTTC.

CDR3 region: CASSISSGSLNEQFF. CDR3 sequence (DNA): TGTGCCAGTAGTATTAGTAGCGGGAGTCTAAATGAGCAGTTCTTC. V is TRBV19 and J is TRBJ2-1; 9 bases are shared with TRBD2. The CDR3 totals 15 residues. The germline V gene has CDR1 LNHDA and CDR2 SQIVND (reference sequence). The junction had 7 bases not matched to a gene; V was cut back by 3 bases and J by 7 bases.

This clonotype is labeled as medium-sized. The chain joins TRBV10-3 to TRBJ1-2; 11 bases are shared with TRBD1. Looked up from germline, CDR1 is ENHRY and CDR2 is SYGVKD. V lost 6 bases, J lost 6 bases, and 9 bases stayed unmatched. The CDR3 is made up of 15 amino acids. CDR3 DNA sequence: TGTGCCATCAGAGGGACAGGGGGATATGAAAATGGCTACACCTTC. This codes for CAIRGTGGYENGYTF.

CDR3 amino acids: CASSLIQGYNSPLHF. In DNA, the CDR3 is TGTGCCAGCAGCCTGATACAGGGGTATAATTCACCCCTCCACTTT. The rearrangement joins TRBV14 to TRBJ1-6, with 7 bases that match TRBD1. Germline V CDR1 and CDR2: SGHDN, FVKESK. CDR3 length equals 15 residues. Trimming cost V 4 bases and J 4 bases; bases outside gene matches: 4.

This clonotype is classed as large. The chain recombines TRBV5-6 with TRBJ2-2, with a weak D call TRBD1 (5 bases). V was clipped by 0 bases and J by 0 bases, with 6 bases between them. The CDR3 consists of 15 residues. The germline CDR1 and CDR2 sequences are SGHDT and YYEEEE. The CDR3 sequence: CASSLGGTNTGELFF. DNA for the CDR3: TGTGCCAGCAGCTTGGGGGGCACGAACACCGGGGAGCTGTTTTTT.

The chain links TRBV20-1 to TRBJ2-1; 14 positions agree with TRBD2. This CDR3 is built from 16 residues. Germline CDR1 is DFQATT and CDR2 is SNEGSKA (reference sequence). The CDR3 protein is CGVGRRLAGGPNEQFF. The CDR3 region has the DNA TGCGGTGTCGGCCGTAGACTAGCGGGAGGGCCCAATGAGCAGTTCTTC.

This clonotype was counted only a few times. The V call is TRBV7-9, the J call TRBJ1-1; the D gene is possibly TRBD1 (5 bases). The CDR3 extends over 15 amino acids. Germline V gene data show CDR1 as SEHNR and CDR2 as FQNEAQ (reference sequence). Trimming removed 4 bases from V and 3 bases from J, with 15 bases in between. CDR3 in amino acids: CASSSTTLGDTEAFF. The CDR3 nucleotides are TGTGCCAGCAGCTCTACCACTCTGGGGGACACTGAAGCTTTCTTT.

The table lists this clonotype with a few counts. The rearrangement joins TRBV20-1 to TRBJ2-5; 13 bases agree with TRBD2. This CDR3 is built from 16 residues. V was clipped by 3 bases and J by 7 bases; unmatched bases: 11. Germline V gives CDR1 DFQATT, CDR2 SNEGSKA (reference sequence). In DNA, the CDR3 is TGCAGTGCTAGCAAGGGACTAGCGGGGCAAGTTGGGACCCAGTACTTC. Translated: CSASKGLAGQVGTQYF.

This clonotype was detected a few times. The chain recombines TRBV5-8 with TRBJ2-1, with TRBD1 as a possible D gene (6 bases). V lost 5 bases and J lost 6, with 15 bases in between. Germline CDR1 and CDR2: SGHTS and YDEGEE. This CDR3 comprises 14 residues. The CDR3 DNA reads TGTGCCAGCAGAATGACAGGTTCCGGCAATGAGCAGTTCTTC. Amino acids: CASRMTGSGNEQFF.

By share of the sample, this clonotype is medium-sized. This rearrangement joins TRBV18 to TRBJ2-4; 10 nucleotides line up with TRBD2. J lost 1 base, V lost 3 bases, and 6 bases had no gene match. The length of the CDR3 is 17 residues. The germline gives CDR1 KGHSH, CDR2 LQKENI. The CDR3 DNA sequence: TGTGCCAGCTCACCCTATCCTAGCGGGAGCGCCAAAAACATTCAGTACTTC. It encodes CASSPYPSGSAKNIQYF.

Within the sample, this clonotype is medium-sized. This chain joins TRBV7-2 and TRBJ2-7; TRBD2 aligns across 15 bases. CDR1 is SGHTA, CDR2 FQGNSA, per germline. The CDR3 runs to 15 residues. V gave up 5 bases and J gave up 6 bases; unmatched junction bases: 5. The CDR3 nucleotides are TGTGCCAGCAGCCTGGGACTAGCGGGAGGAAGCGAGCAGTACTTC. Translating gives CASSLGLAGGSEQYF.

The genes are TRBV20-1 and TRBJ2-5; 12 nucleotides agree with TRBD2. The CDR3 consists of 15 residues. Trimming cost V 7 bases and J 5 bases; bases outside gene matches: 11. CDR1 is DFQATT and CDR2 is SNEGSKA in the germline V gene (reference sequence). The DNA of the CDR3 is TGCAGTGTTACAGTGACTAGCGGGAGTTTTGAGACCCAGTACTTC. Amino acids: CSVTVTSGSFETQYF.

This clonotype rates as medium-sized. This chain joins TRBV12-3 or TRBV12-4 and TRBJ2-1; 9 bases fit TRBD2. Losses at the gene ends were 3 bases for V and 10 bases for J; bases not matched to a gene: 10. This CDR3 is built from 15 residues. CDR3 bases: TGTGCCAGCAGTTTTTCAGGCGGGAGGGCCTCCGAGCAGTTCTTC. This encodes CASSFSGGRASEQFF.

This chain joins TRBV6-1 and TRBJ2-3, with a weak D call TRBD1 (7 bases). V gave up 5 bases and J gave up 0 bases, with 15 bases separating them. Germline loops: CDR1 MNHNS, CDR2 SASEGT. The CDR3 contains 16 residues. CDR3 DNA: TGTGCCAGCAGTAGACCGACAGGGACTAGCACAGATACGCAGTATTTT. Translation: CASSRPTGTSTDTQYF.

This clonotype was counted once. The chain links TRBV5-4 to TRBJ2-1; TRBD2 matches 13 bases. CDR1 SGHNT and CDR2 YYREEE come from the germline V gene (reference sequence). The CDR3 spans 14 residues. J gave up 7 bases and V 4 bases, and 2 bases lay outside the gene matches. The CDR3 DNA sequence: TGTGCCAGCAGCGGGACTAGCGGGACGAATGAGCAGTTCTTC. Translating gives CASSGTSGTNEQFF.

CDR3 coding DNA: TGTGCCAGCAGCGTAACCGGGACTGGAACCTACGAGCAGTACTTC. It is translated as CASSVTGTGTYEQYF. V gene TRBV11-2 combines with J gene TRBJ2-7, with D possibly matching TRBD2 (6 bases). The germline V gene has CDR1 SGHAT and CDR2 FQNNGV. There are 15 residues in the CDR3. Trimming pared 5 bases from V and 2 bases from J, leaving 16 bases between.

Relative to its sample, this clonotype is medium-sized. The J gene is TRBJ1-2, the V gene TRBV15; no definite D call. V shed 8 bases and J shed 3 bases, with 10 bases lying between them. Germline V CDR1 and CDR2: LNHNV, YYDKDF (reference sequence). The CDR3 is 12 amino acids. The CDR3 is CATESGDYGYTF. Here the CDR3 DNA reads TGTGCCACCGAGAGTGGCGACTATGGCTACACCTTC.